In its sample, the clone carrying this TCR beta chain was seen once. Its matching antigen is unknown. One entry per CDR3 protein results from TCRdb running MiXCR on the reads. Seen here are a few hundred thousand distinct CDR3 sequences, almost 30% observed once, and the top ten hold about 19%. The germline V gene encodes CDR1 SGHRS and CDR2 YFSETQ. Deletions cut 2 bases from V and 0 bases from J, with 8 bases between. The CDR3 runs to 15 residues. These data come from a study of T cell repertoires in cytomegalovirus infection. The overall study: Selection of CMV epitopes for the study included recently identified HLA-C-restricted and well-studied HLA-B-restricted ones. It was the public TCR beta signatures that indicated both CMV infection and matching HLA type.

The chain joins TRBV5-1 to TRBJ1-4; unclear D gene. Sample: cultured PBMCs, taken from culture after CMV antigen stimulation. This sequence was found in a human donor in good health (CMV status not recorded). Some clones in this sample may be carry-over from other donors' samples. CDR3 nucleotides: TGCGCCAGCAGCTTCACAGCAACAACTAATGAAAAACTGTTTTTT. It is translated as CASSFTATTNEKLFF.